These 6 T cell receptor beta chains share one sample of origin, sequenced in a study of cytomegalovirus exposure and HLA in healthy donors. Amplification used 60 Vbeta primers and 13 Jbeta primers. Assay: immunoSEQ multiplex PCR; the TCRdb copy retains only in-frame clones and omits some. The table lists about 180,000 clones, around three quarters of them singletons. Sequencing input: PBMCs. The receptors were gathered from a woman in her thirties in good health and CMV-seropositive.

This chain uses TRBV18 with TRBJ2-5; the match to TRBD1 covers 9 bases. V shed 3 bases and J 4 bases; nucleotides not matched to a gene: 6. Germline loops: CDR1 KGHSH, CDR2 LQKENI. This CDR3 has 15 residues. The CDR3 protein is CASSPNRGLGETQYF. The CDR3 DNA reads as TGTGCCAGCTCACCTAACAGGGGGCTTGGAGAGACCCAGTACTTC.

The rearrangement links TRBV13 to TRBJ1-1; 8 bases are shared with TRBD1. The J segment lost 2 bases and the V segment lost 4 bases, leaving 6 bases of the junction unmatched. The CDR3 length is 15 residues. Germline V lookup: CDR1 PRHDT, CDR2 FYEKMQ (reference sequence). CDR3 amino acids: CASSYLTGANTEAFF. CDR3 sequence (DNA): TGTGCCAGCAGCTACCTGACAGGGGCAAACACTGAAGCTTTCTTT.

This clone was observed a single time. V is TRBV19 and J is TRBJ2-5; 7 bases match TRBD2. CDR1 is LNHDA, CDR2 SQIVND, per germline (reference sequence). CDR3 length equals 14 residues. With V trimmed by 5 bases and J by 4 bases, 7 bases remained unmatched. The DNA of the CDR3 is TGTGCCAGTAGTTCTAATTGGGGGGGAGAGACCCAGTACTTC. Residues: CASSSNWGGETQYF.

The chain carries TRBV18 and TRBJ1-3; D is uncertain. V lost 3 bases, J lost 1 base, and 13 bases lay in between. There are 16 residues in the CDR3. CDR1 and CDR2 (germline): KGHSH, LQKENI. The CDR3 loop reads CASSPGGDGSGNTIYF. The CDR3 DNA sequence: TGTGCCAGCTCACCCGGCGGGGATGGATCTGGAAACACCATATATTTT. Based on the CDR3 plus reference TRBV18 and TRBJ1-3, the full variable domain is NAGVMQNPRHLVRRRGQEARLRCSPMKGHSHVYWYRQLPEEGLKFMVYLQKENIIDESGMPKERFSAEFPKEGPSILRIQQVVRGDSAAYFCASSPGGDGSGNTIYFGEGSWLTVV.

This chain uses TRBV7-2 with TRBJ2-1; D gene ambiguous. V lost 0 bases to trimming and J lost 3 bases, with 6 bases between them. CDR3 size: 14 residues. Germline assignment: CDR1 SGHTA and CDR2 FQGNSA. The CDR3 reads CASSLASRYNEQFF. The CDR3 nucleotides read TGTGCCAGCAGCTTAGCGTCCCGCTACAATGAGCAGTTCTTC.

This chain connects TRBV6-5 to TRBJ2-7; unclear D gene. CDR3 length equals 16 residues. The V end lost 0 bases, the J end lost 0 bases, and 12 bases lay between the germline ends. Per germline, CDR1 MNHEY and CDR2 SVGAGI. CDR3 DNA sequence: TGTGCCAGCAGTTACTCCAACAGTGGCAGCTCCTACGAGCAGTACTTC. Translation: CASSYSNSGSSYEQYF.